This T cell receptor (beta chain) was observed in a study of cytomegalovirus exposure and HLA in healthy donors. Findings of the study overall: Subsequent analysis showed first-cohort TCR clusters tending to co-occur in around 130 validation repertoires. Listed as cytomegalovirus-associated were 150 or so TCR beta chains. The classifier was said to identify cytomegalovirus status with high specificity and sensitivity. Many donors carried some public TCRs, although rarity characterized most TCR sequences.

Repertoires were generated with immunoSEQ multiplex PCR, while TCRdb's copy carries only in-frame clones and drops some. The sample lists almost 65,000 clones, around nine tenths occurring once. The CDR3 is 16 amino acids. The V gene end was trimmed by 1 base and the J gene end by 3 bases; junction bases not matched to a gene: 1. Germline V gene lookup returns CDR1 LNHNV and CDR2 YYDKDF (reference sequence). This clone was detected once. Its antigen is as yet unknown. The sequenced material came from PBMCs. The origin of this receptor is a woman younger than 30 in good health and CMV-seronegative. This chain links TRBV15 with TRBJ1-6; TRBD1 matches 9 bases. CDR3 protein: CATSRGGQGYNSPLHF. The CDR3 DNA follows: TGTGCCACCAGCAGAGGGGGACAGGGCTATAATTCACCCCTCCACTTT.